These 21 T cell receptor beta chains share one sample of origin, sequenced in a study of cytomegalovirus exposure and HLA in healthy donors. 60 Vbeta and 13 Jbeta primers were used in PCR. Clones were sequenced by immunoSEQ multiplex PCR, and TCRdb holds only the in-frame ones, with some missing. This sample has 170,000 or so clones, with over 75% found just once. The sample consisted of PBMCs. Source of these receptors: a woman in her 50s in good health and CMV-seropositive.

The V call is TRBV7-8, the J call TRBJ2-5, with TRBD2 as a possible D gene (6 bases). The J call may not be correct, given that the DNA end is closer to TRBJ2-7. This CDR3 spans 15 amino acids. Germline lookup yields CDR1 SGHVS and CDR2 FQNEAQ. This CDR3 is CASSLRPGSGYEQYF. The DNA of the CDR3 is TGTGCCAGCAGCTTAAGGCCAGGGAGCGGGTACGAGCAGTACTTC.

Only a few counts were recorded for this clone. Distinct nucleotide sequences in the sample also encode this CDR3. The J gene is TRBJ1-2, the V gene TRBV18; D perhaps matches TRBD1 (5 bases). Trimming took off 4 bases at V and 3 bases at J, with 9 bases between the two ends. CDR1 is KGHSH and CDR2 is LQKENI in the germline V gene. The CDR3 consists of 13 residues. CDR3 DNA sequence: TGTGCCAGCTCACGTCAGGGCGACTATGGCTACACCTTC. This sequence encodes CASSRQGDYGYTF.

The chain carries TRBV15 and TRBJ2-5; D is perhaps TRBD2 (7 bases). The germline V gene encodes CDR1 LNHNV and CDR2 YYDKDF (reference sequence). The length of the CDR3 is 16 residues. V was cut by 0 bases and J by 4 bases, with 15 bases left in between. The CDR3 coding sequence is TGTGCCACCAGCAGAGATCGGTGGGGAGGGGGAGAGACCCAGTACTTC. Encoded protein: CATSRDRWGGGETQYF.

This clone was seen more than once but under ten times. The gene calls are TRBV10-3 and TRBJ2-3; 11 bases fit TRBD2. CDR1 and CDR2 from the germline V gene are ENHRY and SYGVKD. J was trimmed by 4 bases and V by 4 bases; bases with no gene match: 4. The CDR3 runs 15 residues. CDR3 bases: TGTGCCATCAGTGGGAGTAGCGGGAGGGCAGATACGCAGTATTTT. As protein: CAISGSSGRADTQYF.

This rearrangement joins TRBV27 to TRBJ2-5; unclear D gene. The germline gives CDR1 MNHEY, CDR2 SMNVEV (reference sequence). This CDR3 has 12 amino acids. V dropped 6 bases and J dropped 4 bases, with 9 bases sitting between them. CDR3 bases: TGTGCCAGCAGGACCTCAGGAGAGACCCAGTACTTC. Protein product: CASRTSGETQYF.

The chain combines TRBV4-1 with TRBJ1-5; D might be TRBD1 (5 bases). CDR1 MGHRA and CDR2 YSYEKL come from the germline V gene. V was trimmed by 3 bases and J by 1 base, leaving 13 bases between them. This CDR3 spans 16 amino acids. CDR3 in DNA: TGCGCCAGCAGCCATGTCCAGGGTATCAGCAATCAGCCCCAGCATTTT. As protein: CASSHVQGISNQPQHF.

The rearrangement uses TRBV10-3 and TRBJ2-2; 8 bases match TRBD2. The ends lost 8 bases at V and 3 bases at J; junction bases unmatched: 5. The germline V gene encodes CDR1 ENHRY and CDR2 SYGVKD. This CDR3 has 14 amino acids. The CDR3 nucleotides read TGTGCCATCCCAGCGGGGGTCGACACCGGGGAGCTGTTTTTT. As protein: CAIPAGVDTGELFF.

Only a few counts were recorded for this clone. The rearrangement links TRBV9 to TRBJ2-7, with TRBD2 matching over 7 bases. The CDR3 is 15 amino acids. The germline gives CDR1 SGDLS, CDR2 YYNGEE. The ends lost 4 bases at V and 2 bases at J; junction bases unmatched: 9. The CDR3 sequence: CASSPRASGPYEQYF. The CDR3 DNA sequence: TGTGCCAGCAGCCCCCGGGCTAGCGGACCCTACGAGCAGTACTTC.

The chain is built from TRBV5-1 and TRBJ1-1; D is uncertain. The V gene's germline CDR1 is SGHRS and CDR2 YFSETQ. The CDR3 runs 17 residues. With 0 bases removed from V and 0 bases from J, the gap between germline ends came to 15 bases. The CDR3 is CASSLAGGIFVNTEAFF. The DNA of the CDR3 is TGCGCCAGCAGCTTGGCCGGAGGGATTTTCGTGAACACTGAAGCTTTCTTT. Full variable domain (missing parts from reference TRBV5-1 and TRBJ1-1): KAGVTQTPRYLIKTRGQQVTLSCSPISGHRSVSWYQQTPGQGLQFLFEYFSETQRNKGNFPGRFSGRQFSNSRSEMNVSTLELGDSALYLCASSLAGGIFVNTEAFFGQGTRLTVV.

The chain recombines TRBV7-3 with TRBJ1-5, with D perhaps TRBD1 (5 bases). Per germline, CDR1 SGHTA and CDR2 FQGTGA. The CDR3 runs 16 residues. V lost 5 bases and J 5 bases, leaving 19 bases between the germline ends. The CDR3 coding sequence is TGTGCCAGCAGCCTACCGGTCAACAGGAAGGATCAGCCCCAGCATTTT. Translated, it gives CASSLPVNRKDQPQHF.

The rearrangement joins TRBV18 to TRBJ1-1; 8 nucleotides line up with TRBD1. V trimming: 5 bases; J trimming: 0 bases; junction bases outside the gene matches: 2. This CDR3 comprises 14 residues. Germline lookup yields CDR1 KGHSH and CDR2 LQKENI. The CDR3 loop reads CASSSGQVNTEAFF. The CDR3 bases are TGTGCCAGCTCATCGGGACAGGTGAACACTGAAGCTTTCTTT.

In its sample, this clone was seen a few times. The CDR3 DNA follows: TGTGCCAGCAGCTTAGCTACTAGCGGCCGCGAGCAGTACTTC. Amino acid sequence: CASSLATSGREQYF. V usage is TRBV7-2 and J usage is TRBJ2-7; 8 bases line up with TRBD2. CDR3 length: 14 residues. Germline values: CDR1 SGHTA, CDR2 FQGNSA. The J segment lost 6 bases and the V segment lost 0 bases, leaving 4 bases of the junction unmatched.

The chain recombines TRBV5-8 with TRBJ1-2; a weak D match, TRBD1 (5 bases). The CDR3 is 13 residues long. V was clipped by 4 bases and J by 0 bases, with 7 bases between them. CDR1 SGHTS and CDR2 YDEGEE come from the germline V gene. CDR3 region: CASSLRANYGYTF. For the CDR3, the DNA is TGTGCCAGCAGCCTCAGGGCTAACTATGGCTACACCTTC. The full variable domain, in which reference TRBV5-8 and TRBJ1-2 provide the parts outside the CDR3, is EAGVTQSPTHLIKTRGQQATLRCSPISGHTSVYWYQQALGLGLQFLLWYDEGEERNRGNFPPRFSGRQFPNYSSELNVNALELEDSALYLCASSLRANYGYTFGSGTRLTVV.

The chain carries TRBV28 and TRBJ1-6, with D uncertain. CDR1 and CDR2 (germline): MDHEN, SYDVKM. V lost 6 bases to trimming and J lost 0 bases, with 15 bases between them. The CDR3 has 17 amino acids. Here the CDR3 reads CASSTQAGFSYNSPLHF. CDR3 sequence (DNA): TGTGCCAGCAGCACCCAGGCGGGATTCTCCTATAATTCACCCCTCCACTTT. The complete variable domain, with remaining parts taken from reference TRBV28 and TRBJ1-6, reads DVKVTQSSRYLVKRTGEKVFLECVQDMDHENMFWYRQDPGLGLRLIYFSYDVKMKEKGDIPEGYSVSREKKERFSLILESASTNQTSMYLCASSTQAGFSYNSPLHFGNGTRLTVT.

The chain has TRBV7-9 and TRBJ2-7; TRBD2 might be the D (7 bases). The V end lost 2 bases, the J end lost 1 base, and 12 bases lay between the germline ends. The germline V gene has CDR1 SEHNR and CDR2 FQNEAQ (reference sequence). This CDR3 is built from 15 residues. The CDR3 protein is CASSLQGGVSYEQYF. The CDR3 DNA is TGTGCCAGCAGCTTACAAGGGGGGGTTTCCTACGAGCAGTACTTC.

The rearrangement joins TRBV4-3 to TRBJ1-4; the match to TRBD1 covers 8 bases. The CDR3 extends over 17 amino acids. V gave up 2 bases and J gave up 1 base; unmatched junction bases: 6. The germline V gene has CDR1 LGHNA and CDR2 YSLEER. CDR3 DNA sequence: TGCGCCAGCAGCCAACGGCAGGGGGCACGAACTAATGAAAAACTGTTTTTT. This encodes CASSQRQGARTNEKLFF.

The chain carries TRBV4-3 and TRBJ2-1; 10 bases match TRBD1. Trimming removed 0 bases from V and 3 bases from J; junction bases left unmatched: 11. Germline V gene lookup returns CDR1 LGHNA and CDR2 YSLEER. The CDR3 sequence is 19 residues long. The DNA for the CDR3 is TGCGCCAGCAGCCAAGATTCGTCGAGGTGGACAGGGGGCTACAATGAGCAGTTCTTC. This codes for CASSQDSSRWTGGYNEQFF.

This clone was recorded a few times. The rearrangement links TRBV9 to TRBJ2-7; 8 bases align to TRBD2. The length of the CDR3 is 14 residues. Unmatched junction bases numbered 5, after V lost 3 bases and J lost 3 bases. Germline CDR1 reads SGDLS; CDR2 reads YYNGEE. CDR3 sequence: CASSAGSGSYEQYF. DNA for the CDR3: TGTGCCAGCAGCGCTGGGAGCGGGAGCTACGAGCAGTACTTC.

The chain is built from TRBV2 and TRBJ1-1; 10 bases align to TRBD1. The trim removed 4 bases at V and 11 bases at J, leaving 4 bases unmatched. The CDR3 extends over 12 amino acids. Germline loops: CDR1 SNHLY, CDR2 FYNNEI. Here the CDR3 DNA reads TGTGCCAGCAGTGGCGGGACAGGGGAGGCTTTCTTT. This gives the protein CASSGGTGEAFF.

This chain connects TRBV7-9 to TRBJ1-2; the match to TRBD1 covers 11 bases. With V trimmed by 6 bases and J by 6 bases, 3 bases remained unmatched. Germline V CDR1 and CDR2: SEHNR, FQNEAQ (reference sequence). The CDR3 covers 13 residues. The CDR3 here is CASRRTGGDGYTF. The CDR3 nucleotides read TGTGCCAGCAGGCGGACAGGGGGCGATGGCTACACCTTC. The whole variable domain, filled in from reference TRBV7-9 and TRBJ1-2, reads DTGVSQNPRHKITKRGQNVTFRCDPISEHNRLYWYRQTLGQGPEFLTYFQNEAQLEKSRLLSDRFSAERPKGSFSTLEIQRTEQGDSAMYLCASRRTGGDGYTFGSGTRLTVV.

The V and J genes are TRBV28 and TRBJ1-1; D unclear. Germline V gives CDR1 MDHEN, CDR2 SYDVKM. Trimming removed 2 bases from V and 11 bases from J, with 9 bases in between. The CDR3 is made up of 11 amino acids. As DNA, the CDR3 is TGTGCCAGCAGTTTAAAATCCGGGGCTTTCTTT. Its translation: CASSLKSGAFF.